A single T cell receptor beta chain is shown here with its context. The table came from immunoSEQ multiplex PCR; TCRdb's copy has only in-frame clones and leaves some out. The sample shows roughly 2.5 million clones, around nine tenths of them seen only once. This sample stems from a study of shared clonotypes between healthy human individuals. Study as a whole: Donors were a couple of women and a few men aged 18 to 49.

The trim removed 3 bases at V and 8 bases at J, leaving 9 bases unmatched. Germline V CDR1 and CDR2: SGDLS, YYNGEE. CDR3 size: 15 residues. Caucasian adults residing in Nashville, Tennessee made up all the donors. This TCR was recovered from a man aged 18 to 30 in good health. The chain has TRBV9 and TRBJ1-4; TRBD1 agrees at 8 bases. Sequencing was performed on naive CD4+ T cells sorted from blood. Subset given: CD45RA+ positively selected. CDR3 coding DNA: TGTGCCAGCAGCGCTACAGGGGGGCGCAGCGAAAAACTGTTTTTT. This codes for CASSATGGRSEKLFF.